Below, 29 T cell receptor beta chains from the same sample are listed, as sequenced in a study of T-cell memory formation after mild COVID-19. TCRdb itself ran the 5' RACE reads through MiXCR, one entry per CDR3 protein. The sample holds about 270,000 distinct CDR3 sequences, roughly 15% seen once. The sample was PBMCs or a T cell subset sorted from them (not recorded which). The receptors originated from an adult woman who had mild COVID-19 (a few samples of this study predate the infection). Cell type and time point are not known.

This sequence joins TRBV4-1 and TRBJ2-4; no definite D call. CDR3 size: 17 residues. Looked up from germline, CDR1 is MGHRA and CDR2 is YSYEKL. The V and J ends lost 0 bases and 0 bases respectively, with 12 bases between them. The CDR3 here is CASSQDRSALAKNIQYF. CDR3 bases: TGCGCCAGCAGCCAAGATAGGTCAGCGCTAGCCAAAAACATTCAGTACTTC.

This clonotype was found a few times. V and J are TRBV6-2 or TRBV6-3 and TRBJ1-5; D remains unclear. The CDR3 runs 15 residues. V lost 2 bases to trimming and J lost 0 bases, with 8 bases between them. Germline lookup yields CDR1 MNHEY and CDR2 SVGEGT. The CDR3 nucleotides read TGTGCCAGCAGTTACGTGGGGTATAGCAATCAGCCCCAGCATTTT. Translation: CASSYVGYSNQPQHF.

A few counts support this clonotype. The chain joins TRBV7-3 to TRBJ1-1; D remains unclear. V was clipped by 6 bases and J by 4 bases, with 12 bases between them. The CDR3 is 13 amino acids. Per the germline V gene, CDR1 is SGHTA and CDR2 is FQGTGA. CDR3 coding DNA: TGTGCCAGCAGACTTACAGCCTCCACTGAAGCTTTCTTT. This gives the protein CASRLTASTEAFF.

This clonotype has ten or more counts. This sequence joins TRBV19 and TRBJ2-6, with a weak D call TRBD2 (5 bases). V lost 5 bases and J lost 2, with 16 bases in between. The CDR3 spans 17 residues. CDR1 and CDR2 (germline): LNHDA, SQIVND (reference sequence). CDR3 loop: CASSDAGFRAGANVLTF. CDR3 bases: TGTGCCAGTAGTGATGCGGGCTTCCGGGCTGGGGCCAACGTCCTGACTTTC. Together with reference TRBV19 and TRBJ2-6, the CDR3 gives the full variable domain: DGGITQSPKYLFRKEGQNVTLSCEQNLNHDAMYWYRQDPGQGLRLIYYSQIVNDFQKGDIAEGYSVSREKKESFPLTVTSAQKNPTAFYLCASSDAGFRAGANVLTFGAGSRLTVL.

The CDR3 DNA follows: TGTGCCAGCACACTGGGACACTTCTACGAGCAGTACTTC. Translating gives CASTLGHFYEQYF. The rearrangement links TRBV2 to TRBJ2-7; D is possibly TRBD1 (6 bases). V was trimmed by 7 bases and J by 3 bases, leaving 13 bases between them. Germline CDR1 and CDR2: SNHLY and FYNNEI. CDR3 length: 13 amino acids.

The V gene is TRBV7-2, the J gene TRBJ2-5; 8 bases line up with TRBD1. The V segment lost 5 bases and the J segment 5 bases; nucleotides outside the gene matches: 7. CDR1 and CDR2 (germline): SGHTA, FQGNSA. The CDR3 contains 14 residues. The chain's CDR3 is CASSTWTGRETQYF. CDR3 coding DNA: TGTGCCAGCAGCACCTGGACAGGGAGGGAGACCCAGTACTTC.

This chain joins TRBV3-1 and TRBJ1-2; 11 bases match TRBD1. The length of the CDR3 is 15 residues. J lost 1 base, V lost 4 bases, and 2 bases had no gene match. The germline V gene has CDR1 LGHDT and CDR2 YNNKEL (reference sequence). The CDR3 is CASSRGTGGNYGYTF. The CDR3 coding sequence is TGTGCCAGCAGCCGAGGGACAGGGGGTAACTATGGCTACACCTTC.

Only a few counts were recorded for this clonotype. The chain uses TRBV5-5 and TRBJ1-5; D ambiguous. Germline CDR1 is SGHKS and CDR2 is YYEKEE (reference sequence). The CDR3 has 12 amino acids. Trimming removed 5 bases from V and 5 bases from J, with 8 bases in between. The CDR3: CASSFVDQPQHF. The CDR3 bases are TGTGCCAGCAGTTTTGTGGATCAGCCCCAGCATTTT.

The CDR3 DNA reads TGTGCCAGCAGCCAACTGGCTGACTATGGCTACACCTTC. Amino acid sequence: CASSQLADYGYTF. This rearrangement joins TRBV4-2 to TRBJ1-2, with D unresolved. CDR1 is LGHNA, CDR2 YNFKEQ, per germline. With 2 bases removed from V and 3 bases from J, the gap between germline ends came to 7 bases. CDR3 length: 13 amino acids.

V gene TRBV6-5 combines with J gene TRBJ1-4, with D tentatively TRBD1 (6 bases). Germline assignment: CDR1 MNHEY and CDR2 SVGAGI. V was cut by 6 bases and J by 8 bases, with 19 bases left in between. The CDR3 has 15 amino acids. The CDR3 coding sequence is TGTGCCAGCAGGTCGACAAGGGGGAGAGAGGAAAAACTGTTTTTT. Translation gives CASRSTRGREEKLFF.

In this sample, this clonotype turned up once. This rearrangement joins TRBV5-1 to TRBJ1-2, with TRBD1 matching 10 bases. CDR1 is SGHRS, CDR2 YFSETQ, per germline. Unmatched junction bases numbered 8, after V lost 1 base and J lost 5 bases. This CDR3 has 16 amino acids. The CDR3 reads CASSLIAGQGGYGYTF. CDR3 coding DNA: TGCGCCAGCAGCTTGATAGCTGGACAGGGGGGGTATGGCTACACCTTC. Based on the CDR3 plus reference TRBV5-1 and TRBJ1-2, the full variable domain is KAGVTQTPRYLIKTRGQQVTLSCSPISGHRSVSWYQQTPGQGLQFLFEYFSETQRNKGNFPGRFSGRQFSNSRSEMNVSTLELGDSALYLCASSLIAGQGGYGYTFGSGTRLTVV.

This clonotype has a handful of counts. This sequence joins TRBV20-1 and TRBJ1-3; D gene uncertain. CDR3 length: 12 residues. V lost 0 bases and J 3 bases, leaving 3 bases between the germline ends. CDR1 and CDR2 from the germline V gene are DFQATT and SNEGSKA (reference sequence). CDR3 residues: CSAREGGNTIYF. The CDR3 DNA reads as TGCAGTGCTAGAGAGGGTGGAAACACCATATATTTT.

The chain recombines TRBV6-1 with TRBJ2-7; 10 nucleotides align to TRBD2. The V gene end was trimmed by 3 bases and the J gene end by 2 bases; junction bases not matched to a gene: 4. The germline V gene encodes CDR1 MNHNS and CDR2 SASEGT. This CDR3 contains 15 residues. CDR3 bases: TGTGCCAGCAGTGAGGCGCTAGCGGGAGCCTACGAGCAGTACTTC. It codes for CASSEALAGAYEQYF.

The CDR3 is CASSDGDISGEKLFF. CDR3 DNA sequence: TGTGCCAGCAGCGACGGGGATATCTCTGGGGAAAAACTGTTTTTT. The chain combines TRBV6-6 with TRBJ1-4, with D unclear. CDR1 is MNHNY, CDR2 SVGAGI, per germline (reference sequence). This CDR3 contains 15 residues. V dropped 6 bases and J dropped 8 bases, with 19 bases sitting between them.

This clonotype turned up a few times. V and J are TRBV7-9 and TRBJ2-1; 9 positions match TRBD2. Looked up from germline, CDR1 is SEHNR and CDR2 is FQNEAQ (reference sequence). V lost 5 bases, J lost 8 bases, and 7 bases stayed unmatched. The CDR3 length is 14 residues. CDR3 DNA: TGTGCCAGCAGCGCGGGGGGGGGCGTAGATGAGCAGTTCTTC. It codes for CASSAGGGVDEQFF.

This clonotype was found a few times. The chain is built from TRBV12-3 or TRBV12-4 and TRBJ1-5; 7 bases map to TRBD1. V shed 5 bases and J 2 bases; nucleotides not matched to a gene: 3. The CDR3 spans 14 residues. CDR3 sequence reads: CASSTGQGNQPQHF. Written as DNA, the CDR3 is TGTGCCAGCAGTACTGGACAGGGCAATCAGCCCCAGCATTTT.

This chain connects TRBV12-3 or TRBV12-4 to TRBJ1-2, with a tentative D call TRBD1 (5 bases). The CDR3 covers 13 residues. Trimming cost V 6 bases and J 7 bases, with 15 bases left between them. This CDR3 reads CASSRDGGFGYTF. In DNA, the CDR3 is TGTGCCAGCAGCCGCGATGGGGGGTTTGGCTACACCTTC.

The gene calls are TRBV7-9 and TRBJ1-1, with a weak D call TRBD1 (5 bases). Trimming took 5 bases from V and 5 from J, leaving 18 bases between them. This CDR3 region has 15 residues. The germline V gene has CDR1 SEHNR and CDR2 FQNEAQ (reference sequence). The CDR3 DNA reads TGTGCCAGCAGCCCCGACCGGGCCCGGGGGACTGAAGCTTTCTTT. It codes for CASSPDRARGTEAFF.

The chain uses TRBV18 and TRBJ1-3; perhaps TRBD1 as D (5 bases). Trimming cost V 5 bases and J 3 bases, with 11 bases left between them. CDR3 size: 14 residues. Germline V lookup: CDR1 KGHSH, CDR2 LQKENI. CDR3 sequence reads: CASSTGDSGNTIYF. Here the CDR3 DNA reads TGTGCCAGCTCAACAGGAGACAGTGGAAACACCATATATTTT. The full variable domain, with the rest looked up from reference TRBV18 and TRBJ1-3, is NAGVMQNPRHLVRRRGQEARLRCSPMKGHSHVYWYRQLPEEGLKFMVYLQKENIIDESGMPKERFSAEFPKEGPSILRIQQVVRGDSAAYFCASSTGDSGNTIYFGEGSWLTVV.

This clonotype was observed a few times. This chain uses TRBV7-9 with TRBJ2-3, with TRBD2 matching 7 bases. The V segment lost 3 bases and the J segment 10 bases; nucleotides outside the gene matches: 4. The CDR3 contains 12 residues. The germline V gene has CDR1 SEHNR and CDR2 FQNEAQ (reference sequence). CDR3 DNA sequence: TGTGCCAGCAGCTTGCACGCGGGAGCGCAGTATTTT. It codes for CASSLHAGAQYF.

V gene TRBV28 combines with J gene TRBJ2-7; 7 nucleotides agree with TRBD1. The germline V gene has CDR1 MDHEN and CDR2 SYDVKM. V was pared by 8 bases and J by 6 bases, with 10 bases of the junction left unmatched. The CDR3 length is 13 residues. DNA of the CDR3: TGTGCCAGCTCTTTGGGCAGGGGGTTCGAGCAGTACTTC. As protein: CASSLGRGFEQYF.

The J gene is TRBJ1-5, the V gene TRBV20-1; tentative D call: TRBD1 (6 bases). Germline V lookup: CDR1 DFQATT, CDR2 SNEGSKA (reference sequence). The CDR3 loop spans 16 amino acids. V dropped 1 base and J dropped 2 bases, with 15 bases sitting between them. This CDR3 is CSARAQSTGGNQPQHF. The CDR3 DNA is TGCAGTGCTAGAGCACAATCGACAGGAGGCAATCAGCCCCAGCATTTT.

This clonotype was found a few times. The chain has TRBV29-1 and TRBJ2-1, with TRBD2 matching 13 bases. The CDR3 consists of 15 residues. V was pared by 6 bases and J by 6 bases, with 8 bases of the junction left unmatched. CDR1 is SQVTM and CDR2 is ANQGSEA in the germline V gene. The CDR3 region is CSVGLAGVSGNEQFF. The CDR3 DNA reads TGCAGCGTCGGACTAGCGGGAGTTTCGGGCAATGAGCAGTTCTTC.

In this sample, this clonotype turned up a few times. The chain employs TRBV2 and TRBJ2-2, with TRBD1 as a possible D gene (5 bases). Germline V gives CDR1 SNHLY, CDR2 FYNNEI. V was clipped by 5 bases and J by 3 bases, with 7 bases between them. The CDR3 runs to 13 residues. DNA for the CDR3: TGTGCCAGCAGTCAGGGCTACACCGGGGAGCTGTTTTTT. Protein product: CASSQGYTGELFF.

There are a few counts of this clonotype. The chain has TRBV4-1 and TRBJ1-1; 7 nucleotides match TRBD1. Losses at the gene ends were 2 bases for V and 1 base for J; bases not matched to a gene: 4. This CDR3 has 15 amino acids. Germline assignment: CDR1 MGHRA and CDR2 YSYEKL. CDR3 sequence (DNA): TGCGCCAGCAGCCAAACGACAGGGACGAACACTGAAGCTTTCTTT. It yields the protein CASSQTTGTNTEAFF.

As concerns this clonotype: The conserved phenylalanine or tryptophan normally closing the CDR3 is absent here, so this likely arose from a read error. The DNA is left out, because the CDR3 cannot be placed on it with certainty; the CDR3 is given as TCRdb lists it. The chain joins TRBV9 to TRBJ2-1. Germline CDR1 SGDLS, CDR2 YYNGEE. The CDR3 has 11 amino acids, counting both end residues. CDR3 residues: CASSVVAHYRR.

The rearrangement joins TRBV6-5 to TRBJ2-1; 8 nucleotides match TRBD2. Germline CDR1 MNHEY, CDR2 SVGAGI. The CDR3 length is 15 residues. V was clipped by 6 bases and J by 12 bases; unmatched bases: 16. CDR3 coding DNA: TGTGCCAGCAGGCCGACTAGCGTGCCGCTGGGGGTGCAGTTCTTC. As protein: CASRPTSVPLGVQFF.

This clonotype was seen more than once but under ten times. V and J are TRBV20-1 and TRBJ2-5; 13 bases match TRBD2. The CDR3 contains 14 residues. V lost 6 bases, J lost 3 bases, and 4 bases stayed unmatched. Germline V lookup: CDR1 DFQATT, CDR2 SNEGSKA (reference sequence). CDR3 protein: CSAMTSGGKETQYF. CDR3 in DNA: TGCAGTGCAATGACTAGCGGGGGGAAAGAGACCCAGTACTTC.

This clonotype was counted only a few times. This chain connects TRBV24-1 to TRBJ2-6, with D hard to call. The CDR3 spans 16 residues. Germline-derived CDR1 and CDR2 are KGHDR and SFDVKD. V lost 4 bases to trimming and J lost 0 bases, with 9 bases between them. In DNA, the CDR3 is TGTGCCACCAGTGAGGCGTCCAACTCTGGGGCCAACGTCCTGACTTTC. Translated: CATSEASNSGANVLTF.